This T cell receptor (beta chain) is from a study of vaccination and CD4 T cells after COVID-19. Study-level background: Nasal swab PCR identified SARS-CoV-2 in the convalescent patients, of whom several were mild and one severe. Stimulation used overlapping spike peptides from SARS-CoV-2, HCoV-NL63, HCoV-OC43 and HCoV-229E. For control cultures, the treatment was a CEFX pool, an HIV-1 Nef pool, or no peptide.

Study conclusions and caveats: The study examined relatively few convalescent patients and included no early post-infection timepoints.

Time point specified: late sampling 161 to 241 days after vaccination in a few convalescent patients. Treatment specified: roughly ten-day PBMC culture with coronavirus spike peptide pools or control peptides (ViraFEST assay). A word on this clonotype: Its antigen is as yet unknown.

An Oncomine TCR Beta short-read assay was used to sequence the DNA from cultured CD4+ T cells. TCRdb reprocessed the PCR reads via MiXCR and lists one record per CDR3 protein. This sample has around 21,000 distinct CDR3 sequences; around 42% occur once, and the top ten carry about 10%. Germline CDR1 and CDR2: DFQATT and SNEGSKA (reference sequence). Trimming removed 6 bases from V and 3 bases from J; junction bases left unmatched: 6. The CDR3 totals 14 residues. This clonotype originated in a human donor who had recovered from COVID-19. The chain uses TRBV20-1 and TRBJ2-7, with 12 positions matching TRBD2. Source: CD4+ T cells from blood, cultured in vitro, taken about 7 months after SARS-CoV-2 vaccination. DNA for the CDR3: TGCAGTGCCCGGCGGGGACTAGCGGGCTACGAGCAGTACTTC. Protein sequence: CSARRGLAGYEQYF.